The present T cell receptor (beta chain) was sequenced within a study of blood T cells in healthy people across ages. CDR3 length: 15 amino acids. Germline CDR1 SEHNR, CDR2 FQNEAQ (reference sequence). Trimming took 5 bases from V and 6 from J; bases not matched to a gene: 5. Primed by a sample-barcoded 5' primer and a J-beta primer mix, a second PCR proceeded for about 6 to 12 cycles. Sequencing yielded, for each sample, at least 3 million paired-end reads carrying CDR3. MiXCR, applied by TCRdb to the 5' RACE reads, yields one record per CDR3 protein. The table records approximately 1.5 million distinct CDR3 sequences, 40% to 45% of them present only once.

Sequenced sample: blood. The chain recombines TRBV7-9 with TRBJ2-1; TRBD2 agrees at 12 bases. This receptor was obtained from a woman younger than 35 in good health. CDR3 in DNA: TGTGCCAGCAGCCCGATGACTAGCGGGAGCAATGAGCAGTTCTTC. Amino acid sequence: CASSPMTSGSNEQFF.